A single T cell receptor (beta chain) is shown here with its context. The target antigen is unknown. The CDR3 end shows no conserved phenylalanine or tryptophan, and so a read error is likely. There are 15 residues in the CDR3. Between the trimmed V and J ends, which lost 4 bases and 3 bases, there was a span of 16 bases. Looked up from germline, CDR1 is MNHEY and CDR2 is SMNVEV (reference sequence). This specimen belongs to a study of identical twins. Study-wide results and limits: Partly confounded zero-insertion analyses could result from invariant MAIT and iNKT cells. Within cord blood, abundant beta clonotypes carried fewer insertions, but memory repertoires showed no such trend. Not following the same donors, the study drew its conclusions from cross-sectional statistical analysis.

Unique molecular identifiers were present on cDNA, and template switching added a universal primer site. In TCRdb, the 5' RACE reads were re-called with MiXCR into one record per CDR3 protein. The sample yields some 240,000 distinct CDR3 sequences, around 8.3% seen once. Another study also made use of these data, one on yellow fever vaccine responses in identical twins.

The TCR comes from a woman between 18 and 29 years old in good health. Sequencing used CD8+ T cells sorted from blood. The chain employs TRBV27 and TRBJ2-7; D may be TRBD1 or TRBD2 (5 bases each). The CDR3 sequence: CASSSYGTDDYEQYL. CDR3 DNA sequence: TGTGCCAGCAGTTCTTACGGGACGGATGACTACGAGCAGTACTTG.